This T cell receptor beta chain appears in the sequencing data of a study of blood T cell repertoires in COVID-19. The germline V gene has CDR1 KGHSH and CDR2 LQKENI. V shed 1 base, J shed 0 bases, and the junction held 2 bases outside the gene matches. The CDR3 is 15 residues long. Per the original methods: How many nucleated cells were present was estimated from reference gene primer amplification. Profiled with immunoSEQ multiplex PCR; TCRdb holds only in-frame clones, not every one. V, J and clone size are those of that table, while D and trimming were read from the DNA. The top ten clones hold roughly 2.1% of a sample with some 50,000 clones, about 83% of them seen once.

This chain uses TRBV18 with TRBJ1-1, with 7 bases matching TRBD1. The clonotype originates from an older woman with acute or convalescent COVID-19. The specimen sequenced was peripheral blood. This chain's CDR3 is CASSPRQGVNTEAFF. In nucleotides, the CDR3 is TGTGCCAGCTCACCACGGCAGGGGGTGAACACTGAAGCTTTCTTT.